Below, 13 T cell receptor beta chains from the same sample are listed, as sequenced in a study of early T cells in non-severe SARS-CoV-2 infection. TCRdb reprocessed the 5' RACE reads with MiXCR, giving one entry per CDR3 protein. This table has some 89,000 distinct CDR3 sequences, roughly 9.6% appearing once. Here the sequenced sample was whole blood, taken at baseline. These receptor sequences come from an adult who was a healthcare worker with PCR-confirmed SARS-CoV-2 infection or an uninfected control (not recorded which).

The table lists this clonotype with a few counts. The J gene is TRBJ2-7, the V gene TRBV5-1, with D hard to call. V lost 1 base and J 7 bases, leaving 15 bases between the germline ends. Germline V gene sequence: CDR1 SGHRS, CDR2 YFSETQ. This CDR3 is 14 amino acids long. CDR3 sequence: CASSLNSRIGEQYF. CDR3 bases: TGCGCCAGCAGCTTGAACAGCCGCATAGGAGAGCAGTACTTC. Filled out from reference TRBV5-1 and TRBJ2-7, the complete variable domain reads KAGVTQTPRYLIKTRGQQVTLSCSPISGHRSVSWYQQTPGQGLQFLFEYFSETQRNKGNFPGRFSGRQFSNSRSEMNVSTLELGDSALYLCASSLNSRIGEQYFGPGTRLTVT.

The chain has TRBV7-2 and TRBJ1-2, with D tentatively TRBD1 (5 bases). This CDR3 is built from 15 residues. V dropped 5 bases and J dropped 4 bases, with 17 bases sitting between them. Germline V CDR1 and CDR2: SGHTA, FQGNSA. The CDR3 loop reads CASSAQAGTPYGYTF. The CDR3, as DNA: TGTGCCAGCAGCGCCCAGGCGGGGACCCCCTATGGCTACACCTTC. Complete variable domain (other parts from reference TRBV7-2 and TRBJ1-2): GAGVSQSPSNKVTEKGKDVELRCDPISGHTALYWYRQSLGQGLEFLIYFQGNSAPDKSGLPSDRFSAERTGGSVSTLTIQRTQQEDSAVYLCASSAQAGTPYGYTFGSGTRLTVV.

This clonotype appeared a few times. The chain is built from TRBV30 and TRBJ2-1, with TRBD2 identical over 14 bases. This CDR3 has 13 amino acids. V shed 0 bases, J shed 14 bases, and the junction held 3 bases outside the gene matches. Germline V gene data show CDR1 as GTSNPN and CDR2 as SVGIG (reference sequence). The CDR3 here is CAWSVGLAGVKFF. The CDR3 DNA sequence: TGTGCCTGGAGTGTGGGACTAGCGGGAGTGAAGTTCTTC.

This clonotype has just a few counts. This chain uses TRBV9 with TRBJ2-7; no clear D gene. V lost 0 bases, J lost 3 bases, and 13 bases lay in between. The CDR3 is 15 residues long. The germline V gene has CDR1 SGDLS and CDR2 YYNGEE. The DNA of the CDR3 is TGTGCCAGCAGCGTAGCTCATGGTCCTAGCTACGAGCAGTACTTC. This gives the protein CASSVAHGPSYEQYF.

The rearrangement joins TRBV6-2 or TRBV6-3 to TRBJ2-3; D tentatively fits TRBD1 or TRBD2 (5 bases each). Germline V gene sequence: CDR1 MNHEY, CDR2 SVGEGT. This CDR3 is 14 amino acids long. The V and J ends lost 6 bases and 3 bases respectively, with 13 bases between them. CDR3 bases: TGTGCCAGCAGGCCCGGGACCATTACAGATACGCAGTATTTT. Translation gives CASRPGTITDTQYF.

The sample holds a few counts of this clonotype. The CDR3 bases are TGCAGTGGAGGGGCGGGCTACGAGCAGTACTTC. Translation: CSGGAGYEQYF. This chain links TRBV20-1 with TRBJ2-7, with D perhaps given as TRBD1 or TRBD2 (5 bases each). Germline assignment: CDR1 DFQATT and CDR2 SNEGSKA (reference sequence). Between the trimmed V and J ends, which lost 7 bases and 3 bases, there was a span of 10 bases. The CDR3 is 11 residues long.

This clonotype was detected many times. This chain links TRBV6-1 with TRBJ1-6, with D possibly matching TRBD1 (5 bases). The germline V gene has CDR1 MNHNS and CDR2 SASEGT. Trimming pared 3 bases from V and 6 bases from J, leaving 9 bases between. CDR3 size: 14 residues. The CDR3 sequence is CASSEGQPNSPLHF. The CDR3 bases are TGTGCCAGCAGTGAGGGGCAGCCTAATTCACCCCTCCACTTT.

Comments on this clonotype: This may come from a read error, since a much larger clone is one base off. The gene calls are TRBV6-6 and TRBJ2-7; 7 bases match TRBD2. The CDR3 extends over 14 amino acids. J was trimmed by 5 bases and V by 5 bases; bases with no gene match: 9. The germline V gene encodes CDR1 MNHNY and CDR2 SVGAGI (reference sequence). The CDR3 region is CASSPAGRGHEQYF. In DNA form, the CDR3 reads TGTGCCAGCAGTCCAGCGGGACGGGGACACGAGCAGTACTTC.

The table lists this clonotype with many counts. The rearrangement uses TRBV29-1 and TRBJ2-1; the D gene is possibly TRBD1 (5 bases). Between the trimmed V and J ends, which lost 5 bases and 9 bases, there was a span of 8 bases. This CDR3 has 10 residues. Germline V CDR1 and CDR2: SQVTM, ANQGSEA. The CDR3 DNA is TGCAGCGTTCTTAGGGGTGAGCAGTTCTTC. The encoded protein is CSVLRGEQFF.

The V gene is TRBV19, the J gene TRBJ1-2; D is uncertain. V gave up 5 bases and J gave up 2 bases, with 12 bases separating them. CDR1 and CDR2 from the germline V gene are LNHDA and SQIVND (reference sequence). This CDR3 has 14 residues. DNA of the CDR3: TGTGCCAGTAGTGGAGGCGAACAGAACTATGGCTACACCTTC. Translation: CASSGGEQNYGYTF.

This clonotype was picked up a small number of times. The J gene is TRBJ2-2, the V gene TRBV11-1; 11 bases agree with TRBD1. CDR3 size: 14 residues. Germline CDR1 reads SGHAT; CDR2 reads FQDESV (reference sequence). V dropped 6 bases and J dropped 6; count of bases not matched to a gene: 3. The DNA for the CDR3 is TGTGCCAGCAGAGGACAGGGGGCTTCCGGGGAGCTGTTTTTT. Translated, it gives CASRGQGASGELFF.

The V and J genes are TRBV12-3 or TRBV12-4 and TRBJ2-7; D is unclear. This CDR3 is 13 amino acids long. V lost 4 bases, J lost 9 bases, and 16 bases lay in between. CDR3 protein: CASSSLGFNGQYF. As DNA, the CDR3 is TGTGCCAGCAGTTCGCTAGGGTTTAACGGGCAGTACTTC.

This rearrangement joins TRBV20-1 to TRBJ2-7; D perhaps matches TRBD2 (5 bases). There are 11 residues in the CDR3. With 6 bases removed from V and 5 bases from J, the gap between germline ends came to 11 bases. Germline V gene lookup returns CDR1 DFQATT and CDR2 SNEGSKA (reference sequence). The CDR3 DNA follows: TGCAGTGCCCTAGTCGGGAACGAGCAGTACTTC. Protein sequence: CSALVGNEQYF.